This T cell receptor beta chain is drawn from a study of cytomegalovirus exposure and HLA in healthy donors. Across the study: The same platform was used for the 120 validation repertoires and the approximately 700 first-cohort repertoires, a later analysis reported.

Separate from the approximately 670-subject first cohort was the approximately 110-subject validation cohort, to which the donors belonged. Repertoires were generated with immunoSEQ multiplex PCR, while TCRdb's copy carries only in-frame clones and drops some. The sample has tens of thousands of clones, about 93% seen once; the top ten hold 0.55% to 0.8%. V was shortened by 8 bases and J by 4 bases, with 9 bases between the two germline ends. The germline V gene has CDR1 MDHEN and CDR2 SYDVKM. This CDR3 contains 12 residues. This receptor was taken from a woman under 30 in good health and CMV-seronegative. The chain joins TRBV28 to TRBJ2-1; D may be TRBD2 (6 bases). Material: PBMCs. CDR3 sequence: CASGGGYNEQFF. CDR3 coding DNA: TGTGCCAGCGGGGGAGGATACAATGAGCAGTTCTTC.